This T cell receptor beta chain stems from a study of cytomegalovirus exposure and HLA in healthy donors. This clone has only a few counts. Its specificity is unknown. From germline, CDR1 is LNHNV and CDR2 YYDKDF (reference sequence). V dropped 0 bases and J dropped 9; count of bases not matched to a gene: 13. The CDR3 loop spans 18 amino acids. Notes on the study in general: Most subjects had HLA-A and HLA-B alleles reportedly predicted accurately by TCR beta sequences. In a later analysis, HLA-associated TCR beta chains were more clonally expanded than equally common others. There were around 160 TCR beta chains listed as cytomegalovirus-associated. It is likely that the observed cluster of highly shared sequence variants was a sequencing artifact.

60 Vbeta and 13 Jbeta primers were used in PCR. Sequencing was performed with immunoSEQ multiplex PCR; in TCRdb, only in-frame clones are kept and a portion is missing. The sample contains around 130,000 clones, 6.5% to 9.5% of which appear only once. The chain combines TRBV15 with TRBJ1-6; 8 bases agree with TRBD1. The sample comprised PBMCs. This sequence originates from a man aged 40-49 years in good health and CMV-seronegative. CDR3 sequence reads: CATSRDYPTPGQGSPLHF. In DNA form, the CDR3 reads TGTGCCACCAGCAGAGATTATCCGACCCCCGGACAGGGTTCACCCCTCCACTTT.